This TCR beta chain was found in a study of vaccination and CD4 T cells after COVID-19. Study background: Two of the convalescents were Hispanic, and the group consisted of six males and four females. The stimulus for the cells was overlapping spike peptides derived from SARS-CoV-2, HCoV-NL63, HCoV-OC43 and HCoV-229E.

Findings and caveats of the study: Convalescent patients displayed spike mono-reactivity in 304 of 307 vaccine-specific clones.

The treatment denotes: roughly ten-day PBMC culture with coronavirus spike peptide pools or control peptides (ViraFEST assay). Collection of the unexposed donor's CD4+ T cells took place before the COVID-19 pandemic (2011-2018). With the Oncomine TCR Beta short-read assay, DNA from cultured CD4+ T cells was sequenced. MiXCR was run by TCRdb on the PCR reads, yielding one entry per CDR3 protein. This table holds about 9,700 distinct CDR3 sequences, about 48% found once. Details on this clonotype: Its antigen is undetermined.

The CDR3 totals 17 residues. The V and J ends lost 5 bases and 6 bases respectively, with 23 bases between them. CDR1 and CDR2 from the germline V gene are MNHNS and SASEGT. This TCR was sampled from a human donor in good health. The chain links TRBV6-1 to TRBJ1-5; unclear D gene. The specimen was CD4+ T cells from blood, cultured in vitro. CDR3 DNA: TGTGCCAGCAGTAGAAATAGGGAGGTGGGAGGCACTCAGCCCCAGCATTTT. It codes for CASSRNREVGGTQPQHF.